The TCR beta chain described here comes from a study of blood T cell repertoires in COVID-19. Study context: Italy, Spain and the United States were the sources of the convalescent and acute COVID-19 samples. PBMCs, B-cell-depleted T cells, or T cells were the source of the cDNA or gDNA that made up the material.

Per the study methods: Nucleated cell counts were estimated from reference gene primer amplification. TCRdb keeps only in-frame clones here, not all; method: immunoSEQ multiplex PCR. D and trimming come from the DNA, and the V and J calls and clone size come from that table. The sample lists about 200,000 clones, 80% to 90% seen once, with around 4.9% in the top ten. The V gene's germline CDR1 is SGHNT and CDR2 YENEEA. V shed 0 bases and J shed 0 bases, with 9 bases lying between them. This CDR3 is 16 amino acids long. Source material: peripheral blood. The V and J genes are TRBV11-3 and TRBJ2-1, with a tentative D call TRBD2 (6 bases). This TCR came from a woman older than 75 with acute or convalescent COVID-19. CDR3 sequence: CASSLEGGNSYNEQFF. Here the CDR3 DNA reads TGTGCCAGCAGCTTAGAGGGGGGTAACTCCTACAATGAGCAGTTCTTC.